Listed here is a single TCR beta chain. Germline V gene sequence: CDR1 MNHEY, CDR2 SMNVEV (reference sequence). The CDR3 has 17 amino acids. V lost 4 bases, J lost 4 bases, and 14 bases stayed unmatched. The data were taken from a study of blood T cell repertoires in COVID-19. Study-level information: PBMCs, B-cell-depleted T cells, or T cells were the source of the cDNA or gDNA that made up the material.

Original methodology: Scientists estimated how many nucleated cells there were by amplifying reference gene primers. The assay was immunoSEQ multiplex PCR, and TCRdb's table has in-frame clones only and misses some. V and J calls and clone size come straight from that table; D and trimming were deduced from the DNA. The sample lists about 190,000 clones; approximately 86% were seen once. The chain combines TRBV27 with TRBJ1-1; the match to TRBD1 covers 8 bases. This TCR was recovered from a woman aged 25-40 years with active or convalescent COVID-19. Source material: peripheral blood. CDR3 loop: CASSSPLTGARGTEAFF. CDR3 DNA sequence: TGTGCCAGCAGTTCACCCCTGACAGGGGCGCGGGGCACTGAAGCTTTCTTT.